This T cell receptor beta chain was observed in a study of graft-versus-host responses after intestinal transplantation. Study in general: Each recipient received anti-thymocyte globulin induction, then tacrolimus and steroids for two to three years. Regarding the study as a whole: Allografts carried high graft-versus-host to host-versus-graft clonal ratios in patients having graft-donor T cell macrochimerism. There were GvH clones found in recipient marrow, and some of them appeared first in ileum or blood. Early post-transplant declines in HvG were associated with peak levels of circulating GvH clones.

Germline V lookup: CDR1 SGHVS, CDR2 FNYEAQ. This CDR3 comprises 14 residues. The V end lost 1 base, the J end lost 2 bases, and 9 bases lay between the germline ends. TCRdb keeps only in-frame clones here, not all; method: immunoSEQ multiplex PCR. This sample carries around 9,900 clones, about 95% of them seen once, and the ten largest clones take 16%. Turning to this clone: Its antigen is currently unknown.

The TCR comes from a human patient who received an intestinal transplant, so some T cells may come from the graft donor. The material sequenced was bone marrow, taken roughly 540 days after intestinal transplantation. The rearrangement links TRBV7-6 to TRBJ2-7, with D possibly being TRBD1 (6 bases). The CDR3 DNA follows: TGTGCCAGCAGCTTAGGGGACATTGCCTACGAGCAGTACTTC. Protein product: CASSLGDIAYEQYF.